A selection of T cell receptor beta chains follows, all from one sample in a study of lymphopenia after photon versus proton radiotherapy. Produced via immunoSEQ multiplex PCR; TCRdb's table is partial and in-frame only. The data hold tens of thousands of clones, with 75% to 90% observed a single time. The specimen comprised peripheral blood, sampled from a patient treated with proton-based radiotherapy. These receptors originate from a woman between 70 and 85 years old with pancreatic cancer. Both conserved end residues are part of each CDR3. D genes are given only for firm matches. Clone sizes are given selectively: once, few, many, or a class where the clone is expanded.

v_gene: TRBV5-5
j_gene: TRBJ1-5
abundance: medium-sized
d_gene: NA
CDR3aa: CASSLEDAGQNSNQPQHF
CDR3nt: TGTGCCAGCAGCTTGGAGGATGCGGGTCAGAATAGCAATCAGCCCCAGCATTTT

v_gene: TRBV4-1
j_gene: TRBJ2-6
abundance: NA
d_gene: NA
CDR3aa: CASSQLQGVASGANVLTF
CDR3nt: TGCGCCAGCAGCCAACTACAAGGGGTTGCCTCTGGGGCCAACGTCCTGACTTTC

v_gene: TRBV7-9
j_gene: TRBJ1-1
abundance: NA
d_gene: NA
CDR3aa: CASSLNPQGAGEAFF
CDR3nt: TGTGCCAGCAGCCTAAACCCACAGGGCGCAGGCGAAGCTTTCTTT

v_gene: TRBV27
j_gene: TRBJ2-1
abundance: NA
d_gene: NA
CDR3aa: CASSLPPNEQFF
CDR3nt: TGTGCCAGCAGTCTGCCCCCTAATGAGCAGTTCTTC

v_gene: TRBV28
j_gene: TRBJ1-2
abundance: few
d_gene: NA
CDR3aa: CASSLSGPEKVYGYTF
CDR3nt: TGTGCCAGCAGTTTATCAGGGCCCGAAAAAGTCTATGGCTACACCTTC

v_gene: TRBV13
j_gene: TRBJ1-2
abundance: NA
d_gene: NA
CDR3aa: CASSSLSTSYGYTF
CDR3nt: TGTGCCAGCAGTAGCTTATCGACAAGCTATGGCTACACCTTC

v_gene: TRBV5-6
j_gene: TRBJ2-1
abundance: NA
d_gene: NA
CDR3aa: CASSLGLGRYNEQFF
CDR3nt: TGTGCCAGCAGCTTAGGGTTGGGGCGGTACAATGAGCAGTTCTTC

v_gene: TRBV28
j_gene: TRBJ2-1
abundance: NA
d_gene: NA
CDR3aa: CASTNYNEQFF
CDR3nt: TGTGCCAGCACCAACTACAATGAGCAGTTCTTC

v_gene: TRBV10-3
j_gene: TRBJ1-5
abundance: NA
d_gene: TRBD1
CDR3aa: CAINGQGTLEPQHF
CDR3nt: TGTGCCATCAATGGACAGGGAACCCTGGAGCCCCAGCATTTT

v_gene: TRBV7-9
j_gene: TRBJ1-2
abundance: NA
d_gene: NA
CDR3aa: CASSLEINYGYTF
CDR3nt: TGTGCCAGCAGCTTAGAAATTAACTATGGCTACACCTTC

v_gene: TRBV20-1
j_gene: TRBJ2-2
abundance: few
d_gene: NA
CDR3aa: CSATGGGELFF
CDR3nt: TGCAGTGCTACCGGAGGCGGGGAGCTGTTTTTT

v_gene: TRBV18
j_gene: TRBJ1-5
abundance: NA
d_gene: NA
CDR3aa: CASSLAGGANQPQHF
CDR3nt: TGTGCCAGCTCACTAGCCGGGGGGGCCAATCAGCCCCAGCATTTT

v_gene: TRBV5-1
j_gene: TRBJ1-4
abundance: NA
d_gene: TRBD1
CDR3aa: CASSLADRADARNEKLFF
CDR3nt: TGCGCCAGCAGCTTGGCGGACAGGGCTGACGCAAGAAATGAAAAACTGTTTTTT

v_gene: TRBV7-2
j_gene: TRBJ2-3
abundance: NA
d_gene: NA
CDR3aa: CASSLATFGDTQYF
CDR3nt: TGTGCCAGCAGCTTAGCGACTTTTGGAGATACGCAGTATTTT

v_gene: TRBV6-6
j_gene: TRBJ2-2
abundance: NA
d_gene: TRBD2
CDR3aa: CASSYVAGGFKGELFF
CDR3nt: TGTGCCAGCAGTTACGTGGCGGGAGGGTTTAAGGGGGAGCTGTTTTTT

v_gene: TRBV5-6
j_gene: TRBJ1-4
abundance: NA
d_gene: NA
CDR3aa: CASSGTEQGSGEKLFF
CDR3nt: TGTGCCAGCAGCGGGACCGAACAGGGTAGCGGTGAAAAACTGTTTTTT

v_gene: TRBV7-9
j_gene: TRBJ2-7
abundance: NA
d_gene: TRBD1
CDR3aa: CASSLPETGVPPTYEQYF
CDR3nt: TGTGCCAGCAGCTTACCTGAGACAGGGGTCCCTCCCACCTACGAGCAGTACTTC

v_gene: TRBV7-9
j_gene: TRBJ1-5
abundance: few
d_gene: NA
CDR3aa: CASSVHSNQPQHF
CDR3nt: TGTGCCAGCAGCGTACATAGCAATCAGCCCCAGCATTTT

v_gene: TRBV5-1
j_gene: TRBJ2-1
abundance: few
d_gene: TRBD2
CDR3aa: CASSLGSGGSYNEQFF
CDR3nt: TGCGCCAGCAGCTTGGGTTCGGGAGGGTCCTACAATGAGCAGTTCTTC

v_gene: TRBV7-2
j_gene: TRBJ2-7
abundance: NA
d_gene: TRBD1
CDR3aa: CASSLEGGSAYEQYF
CDR3nt: TGTGCCAGCAGCTTAGAAGGGGGCAGTGCCTACGAGCAGTACTTC

v_gene: TRBV7-9
j_gene: TRBJ1-1
abundance: NA
d_gene: NA
CDR3aa: CASSLEGAVGAFF
CDR3nt: TGTGCCAGCAGCTTAGAAGGGGCAGTTGGGGCTTTCTTT

v_gene: TRBV11-2
j_gene: TRBJ2-4
abundance: NA
d_gene: TRBD2
CDR3aa: CASSPGLAGPIQYF
CDR3nt: TGTGCCAGCAGCCCAGGACTAGCGGGACCTATTCAGTACTTC

v_gene: TRBV29-1
j_gene: TRBJ2-6
abundance: NA
d_gene: NA
CDR3aa: CSAASGRNSGANVLTF
CDR3nt: TGCAGCGCCGCTTCGGGACGCAACTCTGGGGCCAACGTCCTGACTTTC

v_gene: TRBV5-1
j_gene: TRBJ1-2
abundance: NA
d_gene: NA
CDR3aa: CASSLARANYGYTF
CDR3nt: TGCGCCAGCAGCTTGGCAAGGGCTAACTATGGCTACACCTTC

v_gene: TRBV5-1
j_gene: TRBJ2-7
abundance: NA
d_gene: NA
CDR3aa: CASSTSYEQYF
CDR3nt: TGCGCCAGCAGCACCTCTTACGAGCAGTACTTC

v_gene: TRBV7-3
j_gene: TRBJ2-1
abundance: NA
d_gene: NA
CDR3aa: CASSLLAGYNEQFF
CDR3nt: TGTGCCAGCAGCTTATTGGCCGGCTACAATGAGCAGTTCTTC

v_gene: TRBV11-3
j_gene: TRBJ2-7
abundance: NA
d_gene: TRBD1
CDR3aa: CASSLVGSQGVNREQYF
CDR3nt: TGTGCCAGCAGCTTGGTAGGGTCCCAGGGGGTTAATCGCGAGCAGTACTTC

v_gene: TRBV5-4
j_gene: TRBJ2-3
abundance: NA
d_gene: NA
CDR3aa: CAGRAFGTDTQYF
CDR3nt: TGTGCCGGACGGGCCTTTGGGACAGATACGCAGTATTTT

v_gene: TRBV28
j_gene: TRBJ1-1
abundance: NA
d_gene: NA
CDR3aa: CASSQTANWAAFF
CDR3nt: TGTGCCAGCAGTCAAACAGCCAACTGGGCAGCTTTCTTT

v_gene: TRBV6-1
j_gene: TRBJ2-5
abundance: NA
d_gene: NA
CDR3aa: CASSVYSETQYF
CDR3nt: TGTGCCAGCAGTGTGTATTCGGAGACCCAGTACTTC

v_gene: TRBV28
j_gene: TRBJ1-2
abundance: NA
d_gene: TRBD1
CDR3aa: CASSSGGDFYGYTF
CDR3nt: TGTGCCAGCAGTTCAGGGGGGGATTTCTATGGCTACACCTTC

v_gene: TRBV7-6
j_gene: TRBJ2-5
abundance: NA
d_gene: TRBD2
CDR3aa: CASSFELAGVGTQYF
CDR3nt: TGTGCCAGCAGCTTCGAACTAGCGGGCGTGGGGACCCAGTACTTC

v_gene: TRBV25-1
j_gene: TRBJ1-4
abundance: NA
d_gene: NA
CDR3aa: CASSESDAYSSTNEKLFF
CDR3nt: TGTGCCAGCAGTGAATCCGACGCTTACAGCTCAACTAATGAAAAACTGTTTTTT

v_gene: TRBV14
j_gene: TRBJ2-7
abundance: NA
d_gene: NA
CDR3aa: CASSPRAVNEQYF
CDR3nt: TGTGCCAGCAGCCCCAGGGCGGTTAACGAGCAGTACTTC

v_gene: TRBV7-2
j_gene: TRBJ2-7
abundance: NA
d_gene: NA
CDR3aa: CASSLGQDPYEQYF
CDR3nt: TGTGCCAGCAGCTTAGGACAGGATCCCTACGAGCAGTACTTC

v_gene: TRBV4-3
j_gene: TRBJ2-2
abundance: NA
d_gene: NA
CDR3aa: CASSQVSGSGELFF
CDR3nt: TGCGCCAGCAGCCAAGTCTCAGGCTCCGGGGAGCTGTTTTTT

v_gene: TRBV28
j_gene: TRBJ1-5
abundance: once
d_gene: NA
CDR3aa: CASNPPSGARSNQPQHF
CDR3nt: TGTGCCAGCAACCCACCCTCCGGGGCTAGGAGCAATCAGCCCCAGCATTTT

v_gene: TRBV9
j_gene: TRBJ1-3
abundance: NA
d_gene: NA
CDR3aa: CASSVEELKGNTIYF
CDR3nt: TGTGCCAGCAGCGTAGAAGAACTAAAGGGAAACACCATATATTTT

v_gene: TRBV19
j_gene: TRBJ1-5
abundance: NA
d_gene: NA
CDR3aa: CASSPWVGDSNQPQHF
CDR3nt: TGTGCCAGTAGTCCCTGGGTAGGGGATAGCAATCAGCCCCAGCATTTT

v_gene: TRBV29-1
j_gene: TRBJ1-1
abundance: NA
d_gene: NA
CDR3aa: CSAKTGGTEAFF
CDR3nt: TGCAGCGCAAAGACGGGAGGCACTGAAGCTTTCTTT

v_gene: TRBV9
j_gene: TRBJ2-2
abundance: NA
d_gene: NA
CDR3aa: CASSVENPGLGAGELFF
CDR3nt: TGTGCCAGCAGCGTAGAGAACCCGGGGTTAGGAGCCGGGGAGCTGTTTTTT

v_gene: TRBV2
j_gene: TRBJ1-5
abundance: NA
d_gene: NA
CDR3aa: CASKYEPGQGDQPQHF
CDR3nt: TGTGCCAGCAAATACGAACCGGGGCAGGGAGATCAGCCCCAGCATTTT

v_gene: TRBV4-3
j_gene: TRBJ1-3
abundance: NA
d_gene: NA
CDR3aa: CASSQDPSRQRAGNTIYF
CDR3nt: TGCGCCAGCAGCCAAGATCCCTCCCGTCAACGGGCGGGAAACACCATATATTTT

v_gene: TRBV27
j_gene: TRBJ2-3
abundance: NA
d_gene: NA
CDR3aa: CATRRADTQYF
CDR3nt: TGTGCCACACGGAGGGCAGATACGCAGTATTTT